These 7 T cell receptor beta chains came from one sample sequenced in a study of blood T cell repertoires in COVID-19. TCRdb's table, derived via immunoSEQ multiplex PCR, lists solely in-frame clones and lacks some. This sample has about 120,000 clones, with around 86% found just once. The sample consisted of peripheral blood. These receptors came from a woman in her sixties or seventies with COVID-19, enrolled during active disease.

The rearrangement joins TRBV12-5 to TRBJ1-2; TRBD1 matches 9 bases. Germline-derived CDR1 and CDR2 are LGHNT and FRNRAP. V lost 6 bases and J lost 8; bases outside the gene matches: 4. CDR3 length equals 12 residues. The CDR3 here is CASGDRGVGYTF. The CDR3 DNA is TGTGCTAGTGGGGACAGGGGAGTAGGCTACACCTTC.

V and J are TRBV6-6 and TRBJ2-7, with 7 positions matching TRBD2. The CDR3 is 13 amino acids. Germline assignment: CDR1 MNHNY and CDR2 SVGAGI (reference sequence). The J segment lost 3 bases and the V segment lost 9 bases, leaving 8 bases of the junction unmatched. The CDR3 here is CASGPGGIYEQYF. CDR3 in DNA: TGTGCCAGTGGCCCCGGGGGGATCTACGAGCAGTACTTC.

V and J are TRBV5-1 and TRBJ2-6; D perhaps matches TRBD1 (6 bases). The CDR3 runs 18 residues. V was clipped by 4 bases and J by 1 base, with 18 bases between them. In germline, CDR1 is SGHRS, CDR2 YFSETQ. The CDR3 nucleotides read TGCGCCAGCAGCGGGCCACAGGGTATCAGGTCTGGGGCCAACGTCCTGACTTTC. The encoded protein is CASSGPQGIRSGANVLTF.

The rearrangement joins TRBV28 to TRBJ1-5; 9 nucleotides match TRBD1. The CDR3 is made up of 16 amino acids. In germline, CDR1 is MDHEN, CDR2 SYDVKM. J gave up 7 bases and V 5 bases, and 12 bases lay outside the gene matches. CDR3 coding DNA: TGTGCCAGCAGTCCGGGGACAGGGTTGCGGGAACAGCCCCAGCATTTT. Its protein is CASSPGTGLREQPQHF.

V and J are TRBV12-3 or TRBV12-4 and TRBJ1-4; no clear D. Trimming stripped 3 bases from V and 6 bases from J, with 5 bases between. The CDR3 has 12 residues. This CDR3 reads CASSLADEKLFF. DNA of the CDR3: TGTGCCAGCAGTTTGGCGGATGAAAAACTGTTTTTT.

The V call is TRBV5-5, the J call TRBJ1-6, with TRBD1 identical over 7 bases. Trimming took 4 bases from V and 5 from J; bases not matched to a gene: 6. There are 15 residues in the CDR3. In germline, CDR1 is SGHKS, CDR2 YYEKEE (reference sequence). CDR3 DNA sequence: TGTGCCAGCAGCATCCAGGGGGGTAATAATTCACCCCTCCACTTT. This gives the protein CASSIQGGNNSPLHF.

The chain carries TRBV6-5 and TRBJ1-2, with 9 bases lining up with TRBD1. Germline CDR1 is MNHEY and CDR2 is SVGAGI. The ends lost 7 bases at V and 4 bases at J; junction bases unmatched: 4. The length of the CDR3 is 13 residues. CDR3 amino acids: CASTRQGGYGYTF. CDR3 nucleotides: TGTGCCAGCACTAGACAGGGGGGCTATGGCTACACCTTC.